This entry lists 32 T cell receptor beta chains sequenced from one sample in a study of T cells in Graves' hyperthyroidism and ophthalmopathy. Authors of the study amplified TCR beta CDR3 regions from RNA transcripts. TCR CDR3 underwent first-round RT-PCR with the HTBI primer set. MiXCR was run by TCRdb on the multiplex PCR reads, yielding one entry per CDR3 protein. The sample yields some 770,000 distinct CDR3 sequences, less than 20% seen once. The material sequenced was blood. Receptor source: a young man with Graves' hyperthyroidism.

V and J are TRBV19 and TRBJ1-2, with D possibly TRBD1 on 6 matching bases. Trimming pared 2 bases from V and 4 bases from J, leaving 8 bases between. Germline V gives CDR1 LNHDA, CDR2 SQIVND (reference sequence). This CDR3 is built from 13 residues. CDR3 amino acids: CASSITQGYGYTF. CDR3 nucleotide sequence: TGTGCCAGTAGTATAACACAGGGCTATGGCTACACCTTC. The whole variable domain, remainder taken from reference TRBV19 and TRBJ1-2, is DGGITQSPKYLFRKEGQNVTLSCEQNLNHDAMYWYRQDPGQGLRLIYYSQIVNDFQKGDIAEGYSVSREKKESFPLTVTSAQKNPTAFYLCASSITQGYGYTFGSGTRLTVV.

This clonotype has more than one count but fewer than ten. This chain connects TRBV10-2 to TRBJ2-5; 9 positions agree with TRBD2. The V and J ends lost 3 bases and 5 bases, in that order; junction bases with no gene match: 13. CDR3 size: 17 residues. Germline CDR1 WSHSY, CDR2 SAAADI. The CDR3 sequence is CASSDSPGSGRRETQYF. As DNA, the CDR3 is TGCGCCAGCAGTGACTCCCCCGGCAGCGGGAGGAGGGAGACCCAGTACTTC.

This clonotype appeared a single time. The V and J genes are TRBV19 and TRBJ2-1; D may be TRBD2 (5 bases). Between the trimmed V and J ends, which lost 1 base and 0 bases, there was a span of 13 bases. This CDR3 spans 17 amino acids. Germline assignment: CDR1 LNHDA and CDR2 SQIVND (reference sequence). CDR3 coding DNA: TGTGCCAGTAGTATAGGGGAGCGGAGGAGCTCCTACAATGAGCAGTTCTTC. Its protein product is CASSIGERRSSYNEQFF.

The chain recombines TRBV20-1 with TRBJ2-3; D gene uncertain. The CDR3 spans 13 residues. Germline values: CDR1 DFQATT, CDR2 SNEGSKA (reference sequence). V was shortened by 5 bases and J by 2 bases, with 11 bases between the two germline ends. DNA for the CDR3: TGCAGTGCTGGTAATGGTAACACAGATACGCAGTATTTT. It encodes CSAGNGNTDTQYF.

The rearrangement links TRBV6-1 to TRBJ1-5; no definite D call. The V end was cut by 6 bases, the J end by 1 base, with 10 bases between. Germline CDR1 and CDR2: MNHNS and SASEGT. CDR3 length equals 14 residues. The CDR3 DNA follows: TGTGCCAGCAGGGCTGGTAGCAGCAATCAGCCCCAGCATTTT. Its protein product is CASRAGSSNQPQHF.

This clonotype was seen only once. A much larger clone lies one base from this, so it may be a read error. This chain joins TRBV7-9 and TRBJ2-1; D is unresolved. The V gene lost 3 bases and the J gene lost 6 bases, with 6 bases spanning the gap. Germline assignment: CDR1 SEHNR and CDR2 FQNEAQ (reference sequence). CDR3 length equals 12 residues. The CDR3 reads CASSFLRNEQFF. DNA for the CDR3: TGTGCCAGCAGCTTTCTCCGCAATGAGCAGTTCTTC.

This chain uses TRBV20-1 with TRBJ1-2, with D unresolved. V was clipped by 7 bases and J by 2 bases, with 11 bases between them. Germline lookup yields CDR1 DFQATT and CDR2 SNEGSKA (reference sequence). This CDR3 region has 12 residues. CDR3 in DNA: TGCAGTGTGAGTCCGCGAAACTATGGCTACACCTTC. Translated: CSVSPRNYGYTF.

This clonotype was observed at least ten times. The chain has TRBV28 and TRBJ2-7; D unresolved. Trimming shortened V by 7 bases and J by 3 bases, and 16 bases separated the two germline ends. The CDR3 is made up of 14 amino acids. Germline values: CDR1 MDHEN, CDR2 SYDVKM. The CDR3 sequence: CASTLGMTGYEQYF. In DNA, the CDR3 is TGTGCCAGCACCCTGGGAATGACTGGCTACGAGCAGTACTTC.

There are many counts of this clonotype. The chain employs TRBV7-9 and TRBJ2-2, with 8 bases matching TRBD1. With 4 bases clipped from V and 5 bases from J, the junction kept 6 bases outside the gene matches. Germline CDR1 SEHNR, CDR2 FQNEAQ (reference sequence). The CDR3 runs to 15 residues. The CDR3, as DNA: TGTGCCAGCAGCTCCGGACAGGGACGGACCGGGGAGCTGTTTTTT. It encodes CASSSGQGRTGELFF.

The J gene is TRBJ1-2, the V gene TRBV27; possible D gene TRBD1, 6 bases. The germline gives CDR1 MNHEY, CDR2 SMNVEV (reference sequence). Trimming took off 7 bases at V and 2 bases at J, with 14 bases between the two ends. The CDR3 is 14 residues long. DNA for the CDR3: TGTGCCAGCAATCCCCGGACAGAGAACTATGGCTACACCTTC. Amino acid sequence: CASNPRTENYGYTF.

This clonotype appeared a few times. As DNA, the CDR3 is TGTGCCAGCAGGGGAGGGCGAAGTGACAATGAGCAGTTCTTC. Translating it yields CASRGGRSDNEQFF. The rearrangement joins TRBV6-1 to TRBJ2-1, with 7 bases that match TRBD2. The V and J ends lost 6 bases and 5 bases, in that order; junction bases with no gene match: 7. The CDR3 sequence is 14 residues long. CDR1 MNHNS and CDR2 SASEGT come from the germline V gene.

This clonotype appeared many times. The CDR3 DNA follows: TGTGCCACCCGAGGGGGACAGGGCCTACAGGGCTACACCTTC. This encodes CATRGGQGLQGYTF. The rearrangement links TRBV6-1 to TRBJ1-2, with 9 bases fitting TRBD1. The CDR3 loop spans 14 amino acids. The trim removed 10 bases at V and 8 bases at J, leaving 14 bases unmatched. Germline lookup yields CDR1 MNHNS and CDR2 SASEGT.

The table lists this clonotype with many counts. The rearrangement links TRBV7-9 to TRBJ2-1; 10 bases map to TRBD2. The CDR3 consists of 19 residues. Trimming at V came to 5 bases and at J to 9 bases, leaving 22 bases not matched to a gene. Germline CDR1 SEHNR, CDR2 FQNEAQ (reference sequence). This chain's CDR3 is CASSHPVGGAGGPQTEQFF. For the CDR3, the DNA is TGTGCCAGCAGCCATCCCGTAGGGGGAGCGGGAGGGCCGCAGACTGAGCAGTTCTTC.

Many counts were recorded for this clonotype. The rearrangement uses TRBV12-3 or TRBV12-4 and TRBJ2-4, with D perhaps matching TRBD2 (6 bases). The V gene lost 5 bases and the J gene lost 8 bases, with 22 bases spanning the gap. This CDR3 is 16 amino acids long. CDR3 coding DNA: TGTGCCAGCAGTCGTTTGTTGTTGGCGGGGCCGGACATTCAGTACTTC. Protein product: CASSRLLLAGPDIQYF.

The gene calls are TRBV2 and TRBJ2-5, with 7 bases aligning to TRBD2. Germline lookup yields CDR1 SNHLY and CDR2 FYNNEI. V dropped 8 bases and J dropped 5; count of bases not matched to a gene: 11. This CDR3 comprises 14 residues. As DNA, the CDR3 is TGTGCCAGCCGGGGGGAGGGCCTAGGGGAGACCCAGTACTTC. Its translation: CASRGEGLGETQYF. The full variable domain, completed using reference TRBV2 and TRBJ2-5, is EPEVTQTPSHQVTQMGQEVILRCVPISNHLYFYWYRQILGQKVEFLVSFYNNEISEKSEIFDDQFSVERPDGSNFTLKIRSTKLEDSAMYFCASRGEGLGETQYFGPGTRLLVL.

This clonotype was counted many times. CDR3 amino acids: CSARVPGPNEQYF. CDR3 sequence (DNA): TGCAGTGCTAGAGTACCGGGGCCCAACGAGCAGTACTTC. The V and J genes are TRBV20-1 and TRBJ2-7, with D perhaps being TRBD1 or TRBD2 (5 bases each). Germline lookup yields CDR1 DFQATT and CDR2 SNEGSKA (reference sequence). Trimming cost V 1 base and J 5 bases, with 12 bases left between them. The CDR3 totals 13 residues.

In its sample, this clonotype was seen many times. V usage is TRBV6-2 or TRBV6-3 and J usage is TRBJ1-2; maybe TRBD1 (5 bases). Germline CDR1 is MNHEY and CDR2 is SVGEGT. V was clipped by 2 bases and J by 2 bases, with 12 bases between them. The CDR3 length is 15 residues. Here the CDR3 reads CASSYGDVSNYGYTF. The DNA of the CDR3 is TGTGCCAGCAGTTACGGGGACGTTTCGAACTATGGCTACACCTTC.

This clonotype was observed a handful of times. The rearrangement links TRBV4-2 to TRBJ2-5; unclear D gene. Between the trimmed V and J ends, which lost 0 bases and 2 bases, there was a span of 16 bases. Germline V lookup: CDR1 LGHNA, CDR2 YNFKEQ. The CDR3 is made up of 17 amino acids. In nucleotides, the CDR3 is TGTGCCAGCAGCCAAGACCCCACTGGAGAGTTGCAAGAGACCCAGTACTTC. It codes for CASSQDPTGELQETQYF.

This clonotype turned up a few times. The chain joins TRBV16 to TRBJ1-1; a possible D gene is TRBD1 (6 bases). V lost 1 base, J lost 8 bases, and 11 bases lay in between. CDR1 is KGHSY and CDR2 is FQNENV in the germline V gene. The CDR3 has 13 amino acids. For the CDR3, the DNA is TGTGCCAGCAGCCAATTGAGGACAGCCGAAGCTTTCTTT. Its translation is CASSQLRTAEAFF.

The V and J genes are TRBV29-1 and TRBJ2-3; 8 bases agree with TRBD2. The CDR3 runs to 14 residues. The ends lost 6 bases at V and 0 bases at J; junction bases unmatched: 5. Germline V lookup: CDR1 SQVTM, CDR2 ANQGSEA. CDR3 residues: CSVQRTSSTDTQYF. In DNA, the CDR3 is TGCAGCGTCCAAAGGACTAGCAGCACAGATACGCAGTATTTT.

J is TRBJ2-5 and V is TRBV10-3; D unclear. Trimming pared 0 bases from V and 2 bases from J, leaving 7 bases between. Per the germline V gene, CDR1 is ENHRY and CDR2 is SYGVKD. The CDR3 loop spans 14 amino acids. CDR3 in DNA: TGTGCCATCAGTGAGTCGACGGTACAAGAGACCCAGTACTTC. Protein: CAISESTVQETQYF.

This clonotype has only a few counts. J is TRBJ2-7 and V is TRBV5-1; D possibly uses TRBD1 or TRBD2 (7 bases each). CDR1 is SGHRS, CDR2 YFSETQ, per germline. Trimming removed 5 bases at V and 0 bases at J, with 24 bases between. The CDR3 spans 18 residues. CDR3 loop: CASRLRGGTAKSSYEQYF. In DNA, the CDR3 is TGCGCCAGCAGATTGAGGGGAGGGACAGCCAAATCCTCCTACGAGCAGTACTTC.

This clonotype has more than one count but fewer than ten. This rearrangement joins TRBV28 to TRBJ2-3, with 8 bases lining up with TRBD2. Germline V gives CDR1 MDHEN, CDR2 SYDVKM. After removal of 6 bases from V and 6 bases from J, the junction contained 11 bases not matched to a gene. This CDR3 has 15 residues. CDR3 in DNA: TGTGCCAGCAGACCGGGAGCAGAGCGGGGGGATACGCAGTATTTT. Its protein is CASRPGAERGDTQYF.

This clonotype was seen repeatedly, ten times or more. V gene TRBV12-3 or TRBV12-4 combines with J gene TRBJ2-1, with 13 bases fitting TRBD2. V dropped 6 bases and J dropped 13; count of bases not matched to a gene: 9. The CDR3 length is 14 residues. The CDR3 DNA follows: TGTGCCAGCAGCCAATGGACTAGCGGGAGCGAACAGTTCTTC. This gives the protein CASSQWTSGSEQFF.

The V gene is TRBV6-1, the J gene TRBJ2-7; TRBD2 matches at 7 bases. The CDR3 is made up of 15 amino acids. CDR1 is MNHNS and CDR2 is SASEGT in the germline V gene. Trimming at V came to 6 bases and at J to 3 bases, leaving 11 bases not matched to a gene. CDR3 DNA sequence: TGTGCCAGCAGGGACGTTGGGGGGGTGAACTACGAGCAGTACTTC. As protein: CASRDVGGVNYEQYF.

This clonotype showed up many times. The chain employs TRBV7-3 and TRBJ2-3; D is unresolved. The V end was cut by 3 bases, the J end by 4 bases, with 5 bases between. CDR1 SGHTA and CDR2 FQGTGA come from the germline V gene. CDR3 length equals 12 residues. CDR3 in DNA: TGTGCCAGCAGCTTCGACTCAGATACGCAGTATTTT. Translation: CASSFDSDTQYF.

The chain uses TRBV5-6 and TRBJ2-3, with 8 positions matching TRBD2. The V segment lost 3 bases and the J segment 0 bases; nucleotides outside the gene matches: 9. The CDR3 spans 17 residues. Germline CDR1 reads SGHDT; CDR2 reads YYEEEE. In DNA form, the CDR3 reads TGTGCCAGCAGCTGGCGGGGGGTTAGCGGGAGCACAGATACGCAGTATTTT. It is translated as CASSWRGVSGSTDTQYF.

This clonotype came up many times. The chain has TRBV3-1 and TRBJ2-3; TRBD1 agrees at 7 bases. This CDR3 is built from 15 residues. CDR1 is LGHDT and CDR2 is YNNKEL in the germline V gene (reference sequence). The J segment lost 1 base and the V segment lost 5 bases, leaving 6 bases of the junction unmatched. The CDR3 nucleotides are TGTGCCAGCAGCTCCCGGGACAGCGGCACAGATACGCAGTATTTT. Translation: CASSSRDSGTDTQYF.

The rearrangement joins TRBV7-9 to TRBJ2-3; 7 bases fit TRBD1. Germline V CDR1 and CDR2: SEHNR, FQNEAQ (reference sequence). V gave up 2 bases and J gave up 6 bases; unmatched junction bases: 8. This CDR3 region has 15 residues. CDR3 coding DNA: TGTGCCAGCAGCTTATCGGTCAGGGGGTTGGATACGCAGTATTTT. Translating it yields CASSLSVRGLDTQYF.

This clonotype was recorded many times. The V gene is TRBV2, the J gene TRBJ2-7; possible D gene TRBD1, 6 bases. The CDR3 spans 13 residues. V dropped 6 bases and J dropped 0 bases, with 9 bases sitting between them. Germline-derived CDR1 and CDR2 are SNHLY and FYNNEI. The CDR3 protein is CASSWTVSYEQYF. CDR3 sequence (DNA): TGTGCCAGCAGCTGGACAGTCTCCTACGAGCAGTACTTC.

The chain joins TRBV19 to TRBJ2-3, with 7 bases that match TRBD2. Germline V gene data show CDR1 as LNHDA and CDR2 as SQIVND (reference sequence). This CDR3 contains 16 residues. The V and J ends lost 4 bases and 4 bases, in that order; junction bases with no gene match: 11. The CDR3 region is CASSNRYAGDPDTQYF. The CDR3, as DNA: TGTGCCAGTAGTAATAGGTATGCGGGAGACCCAGATACGCAGTATTTT.

This clonotype showed up many times. The genes are TRBV28 and TRBJ1-1, with TRBD1 matching 10 bases. The CDR3 covers 14 residues. The trim removed 7 bases at V and 1 base at J, leaving 3 bases unmatched. From germline, CDR1 is MDHEN and CDR2 SYDVKM. CDR3 residues: CASNGQGENTEAFF. In nucleotides, the CDR3 is TGTGCCAGCAATGGACAGGGGGAGAACACTGAAGCTTTCTTT.